The 23 T cell receptor beta chains presented below share a single source sample, sequenced in a study of shared clonotypes between healthy human individuals. Assay used: immunoSEQ multiplex PCR; TCRdb lists only in-frame clones, some missing. The profile shows 470,000 or so clones, roughly 80% of them singletons. Sequenced input: PBMCs. Receptor source: a woman aged 35 to 49 in good health. Some clones in this sample may be carry-over from other donors' samples.

The J gene is TRBJ2-7, the V gene TRBV29-1, with 11 bases fitting TRBD2. V lost 2 bases and J lost 0; bases outside the gene matches: 6. The germline CDR1 and CDR2 sequences are SQVTM and ANQGSEA. CDR3 length: 16 amino acids. DNA for the CDR3: TGCAGCGTTGAAATTCTAGCGGGAGGCCTCTCCTACGAGCAGTACTTC. This codes for CSVEILAGGLSYEQYF.

Notes on this clone: This specimen includes other DNA sequences encoding the same CDR3. This rearrangement joins TRBV5-1 to TRBJ2-7, with 10 bases that match TRBD1. V was clipped by 3 bases and J by 2 bases; unmatched bases: 2. CDR1 and CDR2 (germline): SGHRS, YFSETQ. The CDR3 spans 14 residues. CDR3 DNA: TGCGCCAGCAGCTCCGGACAGGGGGCCTACGAGCAGTACTTC. Amino acids: CASSSGQGAYEQYF.

This chain joins TRBV4-3 and TRBJ1-2; D unclear. CDR1 is LGHNA and CDR2 is YSLEER in the germline V gene. The ends were cut back, 0 bases at V and 4 bases at J, with 12 bases in the middle. This CDR3 spans 15 amino acids. Here the CDR3 reads CASSQEYTVPYGYTF. In DNA form, the CDR3 reads TGCGCCAGCAGCCAAGAATACACCGTTCCCTATGGCTACACCTTC.

In DNA form, the CDR3 reads TGTGCCAGTAGTATGGGCAGGTTCAATGGCTACACCTTC. Amino acid sequence: CASSMGRFNGYTF. The rearrangement links TRBV19 to TRBJ1-2; unclear D gene. This CDR3 is built from 13 residues. V shed 3 bases and J shed 6 bases, with 11 bases lying between them. Per germline, CDR1 LNHDA and CDR2 SQIVND (reference sequence). The full variable domain, with the rest looked up from reference TRBV19 and TRBJ1-2, is DGGITQSPKYLFRKEGQNVTLSCEQNLNHDAMYWYRQDPGQGLRLIYYSQIVNDFQKGDIAEGYSVSREKKESFPLTVTSAQKNPTAFYLCASSMGRFNGYTFGSGTRLTVV.

The chain is built from TRBV19 and TRBJ1-3; D remains ambiguous. In germline, CDR1 is LNHDA, CDR2 SQIVND (reference sequence). Trimming stripped 6 bases from V and 4 bases from J, with 10 bases between. The CDR3 extends over 13 amino acids. This CDR3 reads CASRTSSGNTIYF. The CDR3 DNA reads as TGTGCCAGTAGAACCTCTTCCGGAAACACCATATATTTT. Supplemented by reference TRBV19 and TRBJ1-3, the full variable domain reads DGGITQSPKYLFRKEGQNVTLSCEQNLNHDAMYWYRQDPGQGLRLIYYSQIVNDFQKGDIAEGYSVSREKKESFPLTVTSAQKNPTAFYLCASRTSSGNTIYFGEGSWLTVV.

The V gene is TRBV7-6, the J gene TRBJ2-1; 7 positions match TRBD2. This CDR3 has 16 amino acids. V shed 5 bases, J shed 0 bases, and the junction held 7 bases outside the gene matches. Germline CDR1 is SGHVS and CDR2 is FNYEAQ. The CDR3: CASSGRGPNSYNEQFF. The CDR3 DNA reads as TGTGCCAGCAGCGGGAGGGGACCAAACTCCTACAATGAGCAGTTCTTC.

V and J are TRBV7-2 and TRBJ2-7; possible D gene TRBD2, 6 bases. V was trimmed by 0 bases and J by 0 bases, leaving 12 bases between them. Looked up from germline, CDR1 is SGHTA and CDR2 is FQGNSA. The CDR3 covers 16 residues. The CDR3 spells CASSLAGTSSSYEQYF. Here the CDR3 DNA reads TGTGCCAGCAGCTTAGCCGGGACTTCGAGCTCCTACGAGCAGTACTTC.

This clone was seen a few times. This chain links TRBV7-2 with TRBJ1-4, with TRBD1 as a possible D gene (6 bases). V lost 0 bases, J lost 8 bases, and 13 bases lay in between. The CDR3 totals 15 residues. Germline values: CDR1 SGHTA, CDR2 FQGNSA. The CDR3 spells CASSLAGAGNEKLFF. DNA for the CDR3: TGTGCCAGCAGCTTAGCGGGGGCGGGGAACGAAAAACTGTTTTTT.

A note on this clone: Given a much more abundant clone one base away, this may be a read error. The CDR3 end shows no conserved phenylalanine or tryptophan, and so a read error is likely. The genes are TRBV19 and TRBJ1-2; the D gene is possibly TRBD1 (6 bases). V was clipped by 6 bases and J by 3 bases, with 14 bases between them. The CDR3 consists of 14 residues. Per germline, CDR1 LNHDA and CDR2 SQIVND (reference sequence). DNA of the CDR3: TGTGCCAGTAGGCGTGGGGGCATGGACTATGGCTACACCGTC. It specifies CASRRGGMDYGYTV.

The chain carries TRBV2 and TRBJ2-1, with TRBD2 matching 10 bases. The CDR3 covers 15 residues. Per germline, CDR1 SNHLY and CDR2 FYNNEI. Trimming removed 6 bases from V and 2 bases from J; junction bases left unmatched: 4. The CDR3 here is CASRAGLATYNEQFF. In DNA form, the CDR3 reads TGTGCCAGCAGGGCGGGACTAGCGACCTACAATGAGCAGTTCTTC.

The rearrangement joins TRBV5-1 to TRBJ2-3; TRBD2 aligns across 8 bases. Trimming removed 4 bases from V and 2 bases from J; junction bases left unmatched: 3. The CDR3 runs 14 residues. The V gene's germline CDR1 is SGHRS and CDR2 YFSETQ. The CDR3 DNA is TGCGCCAGCAGCGCGACTAGCGTCACAGATACGCAGTATTTT. Its translation: CASSATSVTDTQYF.

The rearrangement uses TRBV7-8 and TRBJ1-5; D may be TRBD1 (6 bases). The CDR3 has 15 residues. V gave up 1 base and J gave up 5 bases, with 12 bases separating them. CDR1 and CDR2 from the germline V gene are SGHVS and FQNEAQ. CDR3 region: CASSLGGGSHQPQHF. The CDR3 DNA is TGTGCCAGCAGCTTAGGAGGGGGGTCCCATCAGCCCCAGCATTTT.

This sequence joins TRBV28 and TRBJ2-5, with TRBD2 matching 10 bases. Germline V gene data show CDR1 as MDHEN and CDR2 as SYDVKM. This CDR3 is built from 15 residues. Trimming at V came to 5 bases and at J to 5 bases, leaving 8 bases not matched to a gene. CDR3 nucleotides: TGTGCCAGCAGTCCAACTAGCGGGGTGAGGGAGACCCAGTACTTC. This sequence encodes CASSPTSGVRETQYF.

This clone was detected once. V usage is TRBV10-3 and J usage is TRBJ2-3, with a possible D match to TRBD1 (8 bases). CDR3 length: 16 residues. Trimming pared 6 bases from V and 0 bases from J, leaving 16 bases between. Germline assignment: CDR1 ENHRY and CDR2 SYGVKD. The CDR3 is CAISKGQGGSTDTQYF. CDR3 bases: TGTGCCATCAGCAAAGGACAGGGAGGGAGCACAGATACGCAGTATTTT.

This clone has more than one count but fewer than ten. V usage is TRBV28 and J usage is TRBJ1-5; 7 bases fit TRBD1. Germline CDR1 is MDHEN and CDR2 is SYDVKM. The CDR3 totals 12 residues. Unmatched junction bases numbered 1, after V lost 6 bases and J lost 5 bases. DNA of the CDR3: TGTGCCAGCAGAGACAGGGATCAGCCCCAGCATTTT. It translates to CASRDRDQPQHF. Complete variable domain (other parts from reference TRBV28 and TRBJ1-5): DVKVTQSSRYLVKRTGEKVFLECVQDMDHENMFWYRQDPGLGLRLIYFSYDVKMKEKGDIPEGYSVSREKKERFSLILESASTNQTSMYLCASRDRDQPQHFGDGTRLSIL.

V is TRBV28 and J is TRBJ1-2; 7 positions match TRBD1. Germline-derived CDR1 and CDR2 are MDHEN and SYDVKM. The CDR3 loop spans 13 amino acids. After removal of 4 bases from V and 1 base from J, the junction contained 0 bases not matched to a gene. CDR3 loop: CASSWDSNYGYTF. The DNA of the CDR3 is TGTGCCAGCAGTTGGGACAGTAACTATGGCTACACCTTC.

Concerning this clone itself: The sample contains more than one DNA sequence encoding this CDR3. V gene TRBV18 combines with J gene TRBJ1-3; maybe TRBD1 (5 bases). The V end was cut by 0 bases, the J end by 2 bases, with 8 bases between. The length of the CDR3 is 15 residues. The germline V gene encodes CDR1 KGHSH and CDR2 LQKENI. The CDR3 sequence is CASSPPSRAGNTIYF. The CDR3 DNA reads as TGTGCCAGCTCACCACCGAGCAGGGCTGGAAACACCATATATTTT.

This chain connects TRBV19 to TRBJ2-7, with D perhaps matching TRBD1 or TRBD2 (6 bases each). V was trimmed by 5 bases and J by 6 bases, leaving 17 bases between them. Germline values: CDR1 LNHDA, CDR2 SQIVND (reference sequence). The CDR3 totals 14 residues. CDR3 in DNA: TGTGCCAGTAGTCAAAGGGGGAAGGAGGGCGAGCAGTACTTC. Protein: CASSQRGKEGEQYF.

This clone was observed a few times. The gene calls are TRBV5-6 and TRBJ2-2; D gene uncertain. Germline CDR1 reads SGHDT; CDR2 reads YYEEEE. Trimming took off 3 bases at V and 2 bases at J, with 17 bases between the two ends. The CDR3 runs to 17 residues. CDR3 sequence (DNA): TGTGCCAGCAGCTCCCTTGCTGAGGAGATTAACACCGGGGAGCTGTTTTTT. Its protein product is CASSSLAEEINTGELFF.

The chain recombines TRBV4-2 with TRBJ2-7, with D possibly being TRBD2 (5 bases). Between the trimmed V and J ends, which lost 1 base and 0 bases, there was a span of 13 bases. Germline V gives CDR1 LGHNA, CDR2 YNFKEQ. This CDR3 is 16 amino acids long. The CDR3 sequence: CASSQGSSGSSYEQYF. The CDR3 DNA reads as TGTGCCAGCAGCCAAGGGTCGAGCGGCAGCTCCTACGAGCAGTACTTC.

The chain links TRBV4-2 to TRBJ2-1, with D uncertain. V shed 6 bases and J shed 8 bases, with 8 bases lying between them. The CDR3 spans 11 residues. The V gene's germline CDR1 is LGHNA and CDR2 YNFKEQ. CDR3 sequence reads: CASRSRDEQFF. CDR3 in DNA: TGTGCCAGCAGGTCTCGGGATGAGCAGTTCTTC.

This chain connects TRBV11-1 to TRBJ2-5; the D is unclear. Trimming took off 3 bases at V and 0 bases at J, with 5 bases between the two ends. This CDR3 comprises 13 residues. Per germline, CDR1 SGHAT and CDR2 FQDESV (reference sequence). CDR3 sequence reads: CASSFGYQETQYF. Written as DNA, the CDR3 is TGTGCCAGCAGCTTCGGCTACCAAGAGACCCAGTACTTC.

This sequence joins TRBV5-4 and TRBJ2-3; D not resolved. CDR1 SGHNT and CDR2 YYREEE come from the germline V gene (reference sequence). Between the trimmed V and J ends, which lost 3 bases and 5 bases, there was a span of 7 bases. The CDR3 loop spans 12 amino acids. This chain's CDR3 is CASSSAQDTQYF. CDR3 in DNA: TGTGCCAGCAGCTCGGCCCAAGATACGCAGTATTTT.